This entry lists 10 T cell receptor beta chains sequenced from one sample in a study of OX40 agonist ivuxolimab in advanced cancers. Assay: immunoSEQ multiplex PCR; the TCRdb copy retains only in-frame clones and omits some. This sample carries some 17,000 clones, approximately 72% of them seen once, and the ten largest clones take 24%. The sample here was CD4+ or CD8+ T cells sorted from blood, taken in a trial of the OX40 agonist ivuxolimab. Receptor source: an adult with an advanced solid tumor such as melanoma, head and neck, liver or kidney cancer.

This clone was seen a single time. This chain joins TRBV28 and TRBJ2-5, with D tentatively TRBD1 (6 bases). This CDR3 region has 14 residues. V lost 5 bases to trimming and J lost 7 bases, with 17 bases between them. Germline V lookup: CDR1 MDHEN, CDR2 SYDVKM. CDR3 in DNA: TGTGCCAGCAGTCCCGGTCGGACCAGGGGGACCCAGTACTTC. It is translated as CASSPGRTRGTQYF.

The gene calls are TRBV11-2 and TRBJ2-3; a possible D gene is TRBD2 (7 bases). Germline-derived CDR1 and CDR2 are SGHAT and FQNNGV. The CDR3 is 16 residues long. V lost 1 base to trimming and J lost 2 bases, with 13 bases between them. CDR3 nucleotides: TGTGCCAGCAGCTTAGGGGGGGGCCGCCTCACAGATACGCAGTATTTT. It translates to CASSLGGGRLTDTQYF.

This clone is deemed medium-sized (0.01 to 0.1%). The CDR3 sequence is CASSKGRGTSYEQYF. CDR3 DNA: TGTGCCAGCAGCAAAGGCCGGGGTACCTCCTACGAGCAGTACTTC. The gene calls are TRBV6-1 and TRBJ2-7; possibly TRBD2 for D (5 bases). CDR1 and CDR2 (germline): MNHNS, SASEGT. Deletions cut 6 bases from V and 0 bases from J, with 15 bases between. The CDR3 runs 15 residues.

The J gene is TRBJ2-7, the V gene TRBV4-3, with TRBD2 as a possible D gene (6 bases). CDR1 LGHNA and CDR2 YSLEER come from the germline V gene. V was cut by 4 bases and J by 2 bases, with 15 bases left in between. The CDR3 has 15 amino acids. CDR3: CASSPLTGEAYEQYF. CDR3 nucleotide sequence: TGCGCCAGCAGCCCCCTGACGGGGGAAGCCTACGAGCAGTACTTC.

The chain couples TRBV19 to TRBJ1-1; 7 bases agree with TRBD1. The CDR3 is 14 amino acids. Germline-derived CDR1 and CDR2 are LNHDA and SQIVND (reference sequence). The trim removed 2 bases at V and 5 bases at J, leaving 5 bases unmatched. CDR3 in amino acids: CASSIMTGRTEAFF. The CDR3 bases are TGTGCCAGTAGTATAATGACAGGGAGGACTGAAGCTTTCTTT.

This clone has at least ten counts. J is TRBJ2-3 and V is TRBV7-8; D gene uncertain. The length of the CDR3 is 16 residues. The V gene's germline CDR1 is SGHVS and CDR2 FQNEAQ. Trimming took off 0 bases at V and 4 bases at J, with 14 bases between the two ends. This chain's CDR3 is CASSLAPSGPADTQYF. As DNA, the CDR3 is TGTGCCAGCAGCTTAGCACCAAGTGGTCCGGCAGATACGCAGTATTTT.

The CDR3 region is CASTTEGVYGYTF. CDR3 in DNA: TGTGCCAGCACCACCGAGGGGGTCTATGGCTACACCTTC. The chain couples TRBV28 to TRBJ1-2, with a possible D match to TRBD1 (6 bases). Trimming pared 7 bases from V and 4 bases from J, leaving 13 bases between. Germline V lookup: CDR1 MDHEN, CDR2 SYDVKM. The CDR3 spans 13 residues.

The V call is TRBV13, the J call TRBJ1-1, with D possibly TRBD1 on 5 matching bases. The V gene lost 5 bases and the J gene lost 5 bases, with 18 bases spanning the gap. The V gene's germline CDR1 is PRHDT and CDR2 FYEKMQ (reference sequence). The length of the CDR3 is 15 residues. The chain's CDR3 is CASSQSGAEETEAFF. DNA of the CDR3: TGTGCCAGCAGCCAATCCGGGGCCGAGGAAACTGAAGCTTTCTTT. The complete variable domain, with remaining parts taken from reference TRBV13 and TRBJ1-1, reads AAGVIQSPRHLIKEKRETATLKCYPIPRHDTVYWYQQGPGQDPQFLISFYEKMQSDKGSIPDRFSAQQFSDYHSELNMSSLELGDSALYFCASSQSGAEETEAFFGQGTRLTVV.

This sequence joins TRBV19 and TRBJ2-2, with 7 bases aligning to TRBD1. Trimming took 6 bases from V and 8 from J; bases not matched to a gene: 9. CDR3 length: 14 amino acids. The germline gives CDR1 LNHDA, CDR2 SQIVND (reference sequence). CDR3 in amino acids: CASSPGQTFGELFF. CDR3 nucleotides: TGTGCCAGTAGCCCGGGACAGACCTTTGGGGAGCTGTTTTTT.

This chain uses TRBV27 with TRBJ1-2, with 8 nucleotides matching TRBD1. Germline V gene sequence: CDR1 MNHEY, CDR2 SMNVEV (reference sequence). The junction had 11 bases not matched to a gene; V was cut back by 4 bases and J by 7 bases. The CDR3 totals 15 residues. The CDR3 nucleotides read TGTGCCAGCAGTTCCCTCGGGACAGGATTTGGTGGCTACACCTTC. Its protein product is CASSSLGTGFGGYTF.